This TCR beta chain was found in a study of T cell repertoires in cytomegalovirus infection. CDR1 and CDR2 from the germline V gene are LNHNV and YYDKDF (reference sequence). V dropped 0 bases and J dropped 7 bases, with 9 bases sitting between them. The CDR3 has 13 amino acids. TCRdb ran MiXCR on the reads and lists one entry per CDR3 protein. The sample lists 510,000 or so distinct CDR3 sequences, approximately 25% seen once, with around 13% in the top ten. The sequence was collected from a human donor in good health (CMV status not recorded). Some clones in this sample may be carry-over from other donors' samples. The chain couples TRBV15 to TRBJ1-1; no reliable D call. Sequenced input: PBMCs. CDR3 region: CATSREGRNEAFF. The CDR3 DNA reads TGTGCCACCAGCAGAGAAGGTAGGAATGAAGCTTTCTTT.